The next 3 T cell receptor beta chains were all read from a single sample in a study of cytomegalovirus exposure and HLA in healthy donors. The primer mix had 60 Vbeta and 13 Jbeta primers. Clones were read by immunoSEQ multiplex PCR, and TCRdb kept only the in-frame ones, dropping some. Of about 130,000 clones detected, about 80% appear once; the ten largest clones hold around 1.2%. Material: PBMCs. The receptors were gathered from a man aged 50 to 59 in good health and CMV-seronegative.

The chain has TRBV2 and TRBJ2-1; 11 positions match TRBD2. Per germline, CDR1 SNHLY and CDR2 FYNNEI. The CDR3 contains 14 residues. The ends lost 6 bases at V and 7 bases at J; junction bases unmatched: 5. CDR3 amino acids: CASRRTSGLNEQFF. Here the CDR3 DNA reads TGTGCCAGCAGGAGGACTAGCGGGCTTAATGAGCAGTTCTTC.

This sequence joins TRBV18 and TRBJ2-7, with D unclear. The germline V and J ends were trimmed by 0 bases and 0 bases, with 3 bases remaining between them. The CDR3 totals 13 residues. Germline-derived CDR1 and CDR2 are KGHSH and LQKENI. The CDR3 nucleotides are TGTGCCAGCTCACCACCTAGCTCCTACGAGCAGTACTTC. Protein sequence: CASSPPSSYEQYF.

J is TRBJ1-4 and V is TRBV7-9; TRBD1 aligns across 7 bases. CDR1 and CDR2 (germline): SEHNR, FQNEAQ (reference sequence). V shed 2 bases, J shed 8 bases, and the junction held 14 bases outside the gene matches. This CDR3 has 17 residues. CDR3 residues: CASSLSKTGKAWEKLFF. CDR3 DNA: TGTGCCAGCAGCTTATCCAAGACAGGGAAGGCGTGGGAAAAACTGTTTTTT. Filled out from reference TRBV7-9 and TRBJ1-4, the complete variable domain reads DTGVSQNPRHKITKRGQNVTFRCDPISEHNRLYWYRQTLGQGPEFLTYFQNEAQLEKSRLLSDRFSAERPKGSFSTLEIQRTEQGDSAMYLCASSLSKTGKAWEKLFFGSGTQLSVL.